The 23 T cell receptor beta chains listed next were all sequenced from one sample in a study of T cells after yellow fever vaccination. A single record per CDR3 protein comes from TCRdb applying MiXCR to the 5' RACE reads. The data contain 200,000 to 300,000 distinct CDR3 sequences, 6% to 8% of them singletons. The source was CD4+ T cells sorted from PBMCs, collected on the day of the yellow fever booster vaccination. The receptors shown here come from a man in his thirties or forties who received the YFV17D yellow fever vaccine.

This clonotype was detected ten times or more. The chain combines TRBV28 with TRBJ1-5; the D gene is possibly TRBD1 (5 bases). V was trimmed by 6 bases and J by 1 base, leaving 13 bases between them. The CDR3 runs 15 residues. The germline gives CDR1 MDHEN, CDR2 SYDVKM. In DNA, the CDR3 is TGTGCCAGCAGCGCCGACAGAGGGAGCAATCAGCCCCAGCATTTT. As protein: CASSADRGSNQPQHF.

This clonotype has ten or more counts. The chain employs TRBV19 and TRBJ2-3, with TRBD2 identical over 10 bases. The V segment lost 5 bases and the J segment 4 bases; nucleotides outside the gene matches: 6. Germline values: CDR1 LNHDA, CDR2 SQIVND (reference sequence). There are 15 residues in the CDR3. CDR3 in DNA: TGTGCCAGTAGTCACCTAGCGGGAGACGCAGATACGCAGTATTTT. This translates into CASSHLAGDADTQYF.

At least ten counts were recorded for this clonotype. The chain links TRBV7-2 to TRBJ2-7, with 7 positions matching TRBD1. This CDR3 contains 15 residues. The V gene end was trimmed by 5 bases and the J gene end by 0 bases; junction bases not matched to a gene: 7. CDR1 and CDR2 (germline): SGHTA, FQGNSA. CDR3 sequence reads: CASSRSTGSSYEQYF. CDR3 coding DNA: TGTGCCAGCAGCCGATCGACAGGGAGCTCCTACGAGCAGTACTTC.

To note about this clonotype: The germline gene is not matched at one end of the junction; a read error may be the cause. The CDR3: CSANSNNEQFF. The CDR3 DNA reads TGCAGTGCTAACTCCAACAATGAGCAGTTCTTC. The rearrangement joins TRBV20-1 to TRBJ2-1, with D unresolved. CDR3 length: 11 amino acids. CDR1 is DFQATT, CDR2 SNEGSKA, per germline (reference sequence).

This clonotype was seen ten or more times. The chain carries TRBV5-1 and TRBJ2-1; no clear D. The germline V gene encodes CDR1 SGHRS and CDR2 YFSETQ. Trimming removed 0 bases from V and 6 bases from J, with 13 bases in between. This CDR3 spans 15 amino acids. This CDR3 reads CASSLAAVVGNEQFF. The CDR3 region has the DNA TGCGCCAGCAGCTTGGCCGCGGTAGTCGGCAATGAGCAGTTCTTC.

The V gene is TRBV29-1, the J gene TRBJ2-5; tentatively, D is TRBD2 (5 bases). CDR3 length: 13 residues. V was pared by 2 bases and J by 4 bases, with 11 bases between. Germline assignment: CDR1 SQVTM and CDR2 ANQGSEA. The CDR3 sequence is CSVELARGETQYF. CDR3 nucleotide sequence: TGCAGCGTTGAACTAGCCAGAGGAGAGACCCAGTACTTC.

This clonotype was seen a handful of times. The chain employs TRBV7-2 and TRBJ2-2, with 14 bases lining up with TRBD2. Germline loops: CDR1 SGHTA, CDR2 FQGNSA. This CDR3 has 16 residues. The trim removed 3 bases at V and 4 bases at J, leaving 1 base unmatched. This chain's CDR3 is CASSLGLAGVTGELFF. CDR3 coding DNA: TGTGCCAGCAGCTTGGGACTAGCGGGGGTCACCGGGGAGCTGTTTTTT.

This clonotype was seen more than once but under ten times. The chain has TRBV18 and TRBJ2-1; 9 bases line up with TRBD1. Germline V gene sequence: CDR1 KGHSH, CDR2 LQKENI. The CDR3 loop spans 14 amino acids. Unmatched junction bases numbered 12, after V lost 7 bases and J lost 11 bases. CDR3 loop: CASYPGQGALQQFF. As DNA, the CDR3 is TGTGCCAGCTATCCGGGACAGGGCGCCCTTCAGCAGTTCTTC.

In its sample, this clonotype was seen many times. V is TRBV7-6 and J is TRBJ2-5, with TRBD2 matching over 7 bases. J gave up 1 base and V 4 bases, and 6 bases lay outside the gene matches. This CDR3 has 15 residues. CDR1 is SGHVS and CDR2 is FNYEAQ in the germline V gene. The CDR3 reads CASSSNSGPQETQYF. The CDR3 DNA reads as TGTGCCAGCAGCTCTAATAGCGGGCCCCAAGAGACCCAGTACTTC.

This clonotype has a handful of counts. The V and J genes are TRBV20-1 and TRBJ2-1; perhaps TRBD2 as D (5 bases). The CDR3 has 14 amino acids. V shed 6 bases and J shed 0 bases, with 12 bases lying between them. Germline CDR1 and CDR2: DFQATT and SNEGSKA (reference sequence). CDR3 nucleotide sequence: TGCAGTGCGCATAGCGCCCCCTCCTACAATGAGCAGTTCTTC. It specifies CSAHSAPSYNEQFF.

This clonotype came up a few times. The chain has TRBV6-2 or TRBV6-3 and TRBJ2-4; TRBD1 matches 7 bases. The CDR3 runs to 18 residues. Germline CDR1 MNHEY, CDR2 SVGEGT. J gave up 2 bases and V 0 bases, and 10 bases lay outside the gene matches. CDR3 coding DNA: TGTGCCAGCAGTTACTCCACTGACAGGGTCTTCCCCAAAAACATTCAGTACTTC. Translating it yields CASSYSTDRVFPKNIQYF.

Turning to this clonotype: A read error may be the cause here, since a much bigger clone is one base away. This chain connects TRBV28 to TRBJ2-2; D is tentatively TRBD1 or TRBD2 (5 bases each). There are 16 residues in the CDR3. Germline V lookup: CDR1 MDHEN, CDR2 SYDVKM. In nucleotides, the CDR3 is TGTGTCGCGACGACCGGGGCCGGGGATATATCCGGGGAGCTGTTTTTT. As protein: CVATTGAGDISGELFF.

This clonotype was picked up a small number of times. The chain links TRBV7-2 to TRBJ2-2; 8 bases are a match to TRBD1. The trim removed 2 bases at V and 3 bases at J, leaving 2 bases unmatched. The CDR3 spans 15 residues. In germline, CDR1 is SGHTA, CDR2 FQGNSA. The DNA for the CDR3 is TGTGCCAGCAGCTTATGGGACAGGCACACCGGGGAGCTGTTTTTT. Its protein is CASSLWDRHTGELFF. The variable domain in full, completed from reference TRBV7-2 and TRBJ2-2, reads GAGVSQSPSNKVTEKGKDVELRCDPISGHTALYWYRQSLGQGLEFLIYFQGNSAPDKSGLPSDRFSAERTGGSVSTLTIQRTQQEDSAVYLCASSLWDRHTGELFFGEGSRLTVL.

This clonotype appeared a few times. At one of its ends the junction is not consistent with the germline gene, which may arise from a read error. The DNA for the CDR3 is TGTGCCAGCAGCTCCGGGACTAGCGGGAGCTTC. Translating it yields CASSSGTSGSF. The V and J genes are TRBV7-9 and TRBJ2-1; 14 nucleotides agree with TRBD2. This CDR3 region has 11 residues. CDR1 is SEHNR, CDR2 FQNEAQ, per germline (reference sequence). The whole variable domain, remainder taken from reference TRBV7-9 and TRBJ2-1, is DTGVSQNPRHKITKRGQNVTFRCDPISEHNRLYWYRQTLGQGPEFLTYFQNEAQLEKSRLLSDRFSAERPKGSFSTLEIQRTEQGDSAMYLCASSSGTSGSFGPGTRLTVL.

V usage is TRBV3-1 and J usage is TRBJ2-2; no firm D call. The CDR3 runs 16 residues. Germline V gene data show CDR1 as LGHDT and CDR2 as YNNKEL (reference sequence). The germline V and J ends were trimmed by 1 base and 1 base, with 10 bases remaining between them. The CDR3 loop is CASSQGGKVNTGELFF. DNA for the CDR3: TGTGCCAGCAGCCAAGGGGGAAAAGTGAACACCGGGGAGCTGTTTTTT.

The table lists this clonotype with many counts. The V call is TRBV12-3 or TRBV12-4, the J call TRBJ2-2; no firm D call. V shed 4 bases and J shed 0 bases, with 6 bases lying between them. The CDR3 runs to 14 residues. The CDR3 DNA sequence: TGTGCCAGCAGTTACTACACGAACACCGGGGAGCTGTTTTTT. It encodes CASSYYTNTGELFF.

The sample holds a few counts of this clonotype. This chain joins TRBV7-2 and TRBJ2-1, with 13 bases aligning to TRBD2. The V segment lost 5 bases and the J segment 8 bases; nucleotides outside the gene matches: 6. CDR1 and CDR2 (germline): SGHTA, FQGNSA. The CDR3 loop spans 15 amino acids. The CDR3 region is CASSRTSGSGDEQFF. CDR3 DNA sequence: TGTGCCAGCAGCCGGACTAGCGGGAGCGGCGATGAGCAGTTCTTC.

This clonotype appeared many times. The CDR3: CAISDREGREQYF. CDR3 DNA sequence: TGTGCCATCAGTGACCGGGAGGGGCGCGAGCAGTACTTC. J is TRBJ2-7 and V is TRBV10-3; 8 bases line up with TRBD2. The CDR3 has 13 residues. Germline CDR1 ENHRY, CDR2 SYGVKD. Germline trimming cut 3 bases from V and 6 bases from J; bases unmatched to any gene: 4.

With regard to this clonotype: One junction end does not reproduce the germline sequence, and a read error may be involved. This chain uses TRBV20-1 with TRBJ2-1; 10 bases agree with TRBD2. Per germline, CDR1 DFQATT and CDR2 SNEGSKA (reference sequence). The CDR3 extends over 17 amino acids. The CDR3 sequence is CCAPDPSGSTSYNEQFF. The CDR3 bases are TGCTGTGCTCCAGATCCTAGCGGGAGTACATCCTACAATGAGCAGTTCTTC.

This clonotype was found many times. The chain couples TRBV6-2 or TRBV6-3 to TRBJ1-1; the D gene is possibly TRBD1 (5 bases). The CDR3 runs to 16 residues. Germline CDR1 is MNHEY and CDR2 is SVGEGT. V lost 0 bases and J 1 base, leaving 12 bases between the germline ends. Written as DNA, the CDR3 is TGTGCCAGCAGTTACTCGATAGGGGCAGCGAACACTGAAGCTTTCTTT. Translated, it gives CASSYSIGAANTEAFF.

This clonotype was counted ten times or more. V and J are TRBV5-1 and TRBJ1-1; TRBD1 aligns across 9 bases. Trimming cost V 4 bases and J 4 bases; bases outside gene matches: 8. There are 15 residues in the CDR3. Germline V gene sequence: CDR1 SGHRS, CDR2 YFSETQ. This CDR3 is CASSVGQGDGTEAFF. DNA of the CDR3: TGCGCCAGCAGCGTGGGACAGGGCGATGGCACTGAAGCTTTCTTT.

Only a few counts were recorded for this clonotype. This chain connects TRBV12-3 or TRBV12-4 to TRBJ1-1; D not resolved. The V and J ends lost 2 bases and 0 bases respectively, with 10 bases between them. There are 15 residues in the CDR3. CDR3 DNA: TGTGCCAGCAGTTTATACTCCGGGATGAACACTGAAGCTTTCTTT. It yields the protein CASSLYSGMNTEAFF.

CDR3 nucleotide sequence: TGTGCCAGCAGCTTAGAGGGGGGCAATTCACCCCTCCACTTT. Translating gives CASSLEGGNSPLHF. This rearrangement joins TRBV7-9 to TRBJ1-6, with a weak D call TRBD1 (6 bases). The CDR3 has 14 amino acids. Per the germline V gene, CDR1 is SEHNR and CDR2 is FQNEAQ (reference sequence). The V gene lost 1 base and the J gene lost 7 bases, with 8 bases spanning the gap.